Presented here are 9 T cell receptor beta chains from one specimen sequenced in a study of blood T cell repertoires in COVID-19. TCRdb's copy holds only in-frame clones and misses some; the assay was immunoSEQ multiplex PCR. Of some 320,000 clones detected, around nine tenths appear once; the ten largest clones hold about 2.4%. Sequenced sample: PBMCs or T cells enriched from blood (not recorded which). The receptor source for this set is a man aged 55 to 70 who had recovered from COVID-19.

V usage is TRBV2 and J usage is TRBJ1-4; D gene uncertain. Germline V CDR1 and CDR2: SNHLY, FYNNEI. There are 14 residues in the CDR3. Between the trimmed V and J ends, which lost 7 bases and 5 bases, there was a span of 14 bases. The CDR3 sequence is CASTGHAGNEKLFF. CDR3 nucleotide sequence: TGTGCCAGCACGGGCCATGCGGGAAATGAAAAACTGTTTTTT.

This sequence joins TRBV6-5 and TRBJ1-4; possible D gene TRBD1, 6 bases. This CDR3 contains 14 residues. The germline V and J ends were trimmed by 6 bases and 4 bases, with 12 bases remaining between them. CDR1 is MNHEY and CDR2 is SVGAGI in the germline V gene. CDR3 DNA: TGTGCCAGCAGGAACAGGGAGGGTAATGAAAAACTGTTTTTT. This translates into CASRNREGNEKLFF.

This clone appeared once. The chain combines TRBV7-6 with TRBJ2-1; tentatively, D is TRBD1 (5 bases). This CDR3 has 16 residues. Between the trimmed V and J ends, which lost 3 bases and 0 bases, there was a span of 12 bases. The germline gives CDR1 SGHVS, CDR2 FNYEAQ. The CDR3 loop reads CASSLLPTVSYNEQFF. The CDR3 nucleotides are TGTGCCAGCAGCTTGCTGCCGACAGTCTCCTACAATGAGCAGTTCTTC.

This chain connects TRBV2 to TRBJ1-1; tentatively, D is TRBD1 (5 bases). Trimming removed 9 bases from V and 7 bases from J, with 18 bases in between. CDR3 length: 13 amino acids. Germline CDR1 SNHLY, CDR2 FYNNEI. The CDR3 nucleotides are TGTGCCAGTCAAGGTCAGGGAGCGGGTGAAGCTTTCTTT. This sequence encodes CASQGQGAGEAFF.

The CDR3 sequence is CASSDSGGASTDTQYF. The CDR3 DNA sequence: TGTGCCAGCAGTGACAGCGGGGGGGCGAGCACAGATACGCAGTATTTT. J is TRBJ2-3 and V is TRBV6-1, with 10 bases matching TRBD2. This CDR3 is 16 amino acids long. Unmatched junction bases numbered 3, after V lost 3 bases and J lost 0 bases. In germline, CDR1 is MNHNS, CDR2 SASEGT.

This clone was detected only once. The J gene is TRBJ2-3, the V gene TRBV11-3; 8 nucleotides line up with TRBD1. CDR1 SGHNT and CDR2 YENEEA come from the germline V gene. The J segment lost 2 bases and the V segment lost 1 base, leaving 5 bases of the junction unmatched. The CDR3 totals 16 residues. CDR3 sequence: CASSLGPRGLTDTQYF. The DNA of the CDR3 is TGTGCCAGCAGCTTAGGCCCCAGGGGGCTCACAGATACGCAGTATTTT.

The J gene is TRBJ1-4, the V gene TRBV5-6; D might be TRBD1 (6 bases). Trimming removed 0 bases from V and 4 bases from J, with 10 bases in between. The CDR3 is 15 residues long. Germline CDR1 reads SGHDT; CDR2 reads YYEEEE. The CDR3 sequence: CASSLAQGFNEKLFF. CDR3 nucleotide sequence: TGTGCCAGCAGCTTGGCCCAGGGGTTTAATGAAAAACTGTTTTTT.

This chain connects TRBV5-6 to TRBJ1-2; D may be TRBD1 (5 bases). CDR3 length: 15 amino acids. The germline gives CDR1 SGHDT, CDR2 YYEEEE. V lost 1 base and J lost 7, with 17 bases in between. The CDR3 loop is CASSLSSGVLFGYTF. In DNA form, the CDR3 reads TGTGCCAGCAGCTTGTCATCGGGGGTGTTATTTGGCTACACCTTC.

This chain links TRBV10-3 with TRBJ1-1; 9 bases agree with TRBD1. Germline CDR1 ENHRY, CDR2 SYGVKD. V was clipped by 5 bases and J by 4 bases; unmatched bases: 8. The CDR3 contains 15 residues. The CDR3 spells CAISPGGQGITEAFF. CDR3 DNA sequence: TGTGCCATCAGTCCGGGGGGACAGGGAATCACTGAAGCTTTCTTT.